The rows below give T cell receptor beta chains drawn from one sample of a study of T-cell reconstitution after alpha-beta-depleted transplantation in children. From the PCR reads, TCRdb called clonotypes with MiXCR, one entry per CDR3 protein. The data hold roughly 300,000 distinct CDR3 sequences, with around 10% observed a single time. Sequenced here: peripheral blood, sampled 180 days after TCRalphabeta/CD19-depleted stem cell transplant. The receptors were gathered from a male patient between 2 and 10 years old who had a stem cell transplant for chronic granulomatous disease, so the T cells may come from the graft donor. The CDR3 runs from the conserved cysteine through the conserved F or W. The D gene is left open where the match is weak. Size is omitted from some rows. Given values are once, few, many or a class for expanded clones.

j_call d_call clone_size v_call cdr3_nt cdr3_aa
TRBJ2-3 TRBD2 many TRBV11-1 TGTGCCAGCAGCCAGGGAGACCTAGCGGGAGTTTTCACAGATACGCAGTATTTT CASSQGDLAGVFTDTQYF
TRBJ2-3 - many TRBV12-3/TRBV12-4 TGTGCCAGCAGTCTATACAGCCTGACAGGCTCTAGTCCAGATACGCAGTATTTT CASSLYSLTGSSPDTQYF
TRBJ2-7 - many TRBV29-1 TGCAGCGTCCTGGAGGGGGGAGGCTCCTACGAGCAGTACTTC CSVLEGGGSYEQYF
TRBJ2-3 - many TRBV10-3 TGTGCCATCAGCACTCAGGGGACAGATACGCAGTATTTT CAISTQGTDTQYF
TRBJ2-1 - few TRBV19 TGTGCCAGTAAACAAAGGCTTCTCAAAGTGAGCTCCTACAATGAGCAGTTCTTC CASKQRLLKVSSYNEQFF
TRBJ2-2 - - TRBV19 TGTGCCAGTAGTATAGAATTGCCGAACACCGGGGAGCTGTTTTTT CASSIELPNTGELFF
TRBJ2-7 - many TRBV7-7 TGTGCTAGCAGCGTAAACAGGGCTCACGAGCAGTACTTC CASSVNRAHEQYF
TRBJ2-2 - many TRBV14 TGTGCCAGCAGCCAAACCCGGATCGGGGAGCTGTTTTTT CASSQTRIGELFF
TRBJ1-5 - many TRBV6-2/TRBV6-3 TGTGCCAGCAGTTACTCGAGTCAGCCCCAGCATTTT CASSYSSQPQHF
TRBJ1-2 - many TRBV9 TGTGCCAGCAGCGTAGGAGGACAGAACTATGGCTACACCTTC CASSVGGQNYGYTF
TRBJ2-2 - many TRBV20-1 TGCAGTGCTTCCATCTCTTCTAACACCGGGGAGCTGTTTTTT CSASISSNTGELFF
TRBJ2-1 - - TRBV5-1 TGCGCCAGCAGCTTGGGGACGACGAACAATGAGCAGTTCTTC CASSLGTTNNEQFF
TRBJ2-7 TRBD2 few TRBV5-4 TGTGCCAGCAGTCATACCGGGGGGATCAACGAGCAGTACTTC CASSHTGGINEQYF
TRBJ2-1 TRBD1 - TRBV5-1 TGCGCTGCCGGGACAGATATCGACAATGAGCAGTTCTTC CAAGTDIDNEQFF
TRBJ1-3 TRBD1 many TRBV5-1 TGCGCCAGCGGCGGGACAGGCTCTGGAAACACCATATATTTT CASGGTGSGNTIYF
TRBJ2-3 - many TRBV5-1 TGCGCCAGCAGCTTGTCCCTCTTTGCGGACAGCACAGATACGCAGTATTTT CASSLSLFADSTDTQYF
TRBJ2-3 - many TRBV12-3/TRBV12-4 TGTGCCAGCAGTACGGACCGGCAGGATACGCAGTATTTT CASSTDRQDTQYF
TRBJ1-2 TRBD1 many TRBV15 TGTGCCACCAGCAGAGGGGACAGGGAGGATGGCTACACCTTC CATSRGDREDGYTF
TRBJ2-3 - many TRBV25-1 TGTGCCAGCAGTGAATCTGGAGATACGCAGTATTTT CASSESGDTQYF
TRBJ2-3 - many TRBV7-3 TGTGCCAGCAGCTTAAGAGGCGGTAGCAAGGGATGGGCAGATACGCAGTATTTT CASSLRGGSKGWADTQYF
TRBJ2-7 - many TRBV5-1 TGCGCCAGCAGTAGGGGGGGAACTTGGGCCTACGAGCAGTACTTC CASSRGGTWAYEQYF
TRBJ2-1 TRBD2 - TRBV3-1 TGTGCCAGCAGCCCTGGAGTACTAGCGGGGGGGGGTGGGAACAATGAGCAGTTCTTC CASSPGVLAGGGGNNEQFF
TRBJ2-1 - - TRBV6-2/TRBV6-3 TGTGCCAGCAGTCAGACCCCCTCCTACAATGAGCAGTTCTTC CASSQTPSYNEQFF
TRBJ2-1 TRBD2 many TRBV20-1 TGCAGTGCTAGAGATAGACTAGCGGTCTCCTACAATGAGCAGTTCTTC CSARDRLAVSYNEQFF
TRBJ2-1 - few TRBV18 TGTGCCAGCTCACCATCGGTAGCTTCGTTGCATGAGCAGTTCTTC CASSPSVASLHEQFF
TRBJ2-1 - many TRBV2 TGTGCCAGCATGGGTCTGGGCGGACCTGAGCAGTTCTTC CASMGLGGPEQFF
TRBJ1-1 - many TRBV29-1 TGCAGCGTCCAGGGTTGGAACACTGAAGCTTTCTTT CSVQGWNTEAFF
TRBJ1-4 - many TRBV15 TGTGCCACCAGCAGGGAACTGAATGAAAAACTGTTTTTT CATSRELNEKLFF
TRBJ2-3 - many TRBV6-5 TGTGCCAGCAGAACTGGGGCAGATACGCAGTATTTT CASRTGADTQYF
TRBJ1-4 - many TRBV12-3/TRBV12-4 TGTGCCAGCAGTTTACAGGCTGAAAAACTGTTTTTT CASSLQAEKLFF
TRBJ1-5 - many TRBV21-1 TGTGCCAGCAGCAAAGCGCTTTGGGGGGATAGCAATCAGCCCCAGCATTTT CASSKALWGDSNQPQHF
TRBJ2-2 - few TRBV19 TGTGCCAGTAGTATAGATCGGGGGACCGGGGAGCTGTTTTTT CASSIDRGTGELFF
TRBJ2-6 TRBD2 many TRBV3-1 TGTGCCAGCAGCCGGCGGGGGGCTGGGGCCAACGTCCTGACTTTC CASSRRGAGANVLTF
TRBJ2-5 TRBD2 many TRBV2 TGTGCCAGCCATTCTCGGGACTATCCTCAAGAGACCCAGTACTTC CASHSRDYPQETQYF
TRBJ1-3 - many TRBV12-3/TRBV12-4 TGTGCCAGCAGCCTGGAGGTGGTTGGCTCTGGAAACACCATATATTTT CASSLEVVGSGNTIYF
TRBJ2-1 - many TRBV11-2 TGTGCCAGCAGCTTAATAAGAGGGGGCAATGAGCAGTTCTTC CASSLIRGGNEQFF
TRBJ1-1 - many TRBV12-3/TRBV12-4 TGTGCCAGCAGTTTAGAGTGGACTGAAGCTTTCTTT CASSLEWTEAFF
TRBJ1-5 - many TRBV7-2 TGTGCCAGCAACGTGGTTGGGGGGATGGGCAATCAGCCCCAGCATTTT CASNVVGGMGNQPQHF
TRBJ2-5 - many TRBV18 TGTGCCAGCTCACCAACGGGGGAGACCCAGTACTTC CASSPTGETQYF
TRBJ2-3 TRBD1 many TRBV6-2/TRBV6-3 TGTGCCAGCAGGGAACAGGGGGCCGGCACAGATACGCAGTATTTT CASREQGAGTDTQYF
TRBJ2-3 - many TRBV5-1 TGCGCCAGCAGCCCCCACACAGATACGCAGTATTTT CASSPHTDTQYF
TRBJ2-4 TRBD2 many TRBV7-8 TGTGCCAGCAGCTTAGCGCGGGGGGCTTTAGCCAAAAACATTCAGTACTTC CASSLARGALAKNIQYF
TRBJ2-1 TRBD1 many TRBV27 TGTGCCAACAACAGGGGCCCCCGGCCCTACAATGAGCAGTTCTTC CANNRGPRPYNEQFF
TRBJ2-7 - many TRBV5-1 TGCGCCAGCAGCTTGGACGGTATCTACGAGCAGTACTTC CASSLDGIYEQYF
TRBJ2-1 - many TRBV7-9 TGTGCCAGCAGTCCCCCGGCCGCCAATGAGCAGTTCTTC CASSPPAANEQFF
TRBJ2-1 TRBD2 few TRBV20-1 TGCTGTGCTAGAGATCGTAACCTAGCGGGTTCCTACAATGAGCAGTTCTTC CCARDRNLAGSYNEQFF
TRBJ2-5 - many TRBV11-2 TGTGCCAGCAGCCCTCCGGGACCGGAGAGGGAGACCCAGTACTTC CASSPPGPERETQYF
TRBJ2-1 TRBD2 many TRBV4-2 TGTGCCAGCAGCCAGACAAGTGGGACTAACAATGAGCAGTTCTTC CASSQTSGTNNEQFF
TRBJ1-2 TRBD1 many TRBV7-3 TGTGCCAGCAGCTCCCGGGACAGGAGAATCTATGGCTACACCTTC CASSSRDRRIYGYTF
TRBJ2-1 - - TRBV7-2 TGTGCCACCCTGGAGGGCGGCCTTTACAATGAGCAGTTCTTC CATLEGGLYNEQFF